The 23 T cell receptor beta chains listed next were all sequenced from one sample in a study of shared clonotypes between healthy human individuals. Some clones are missing from TCRdb's copy, which holds only in-frame ones; the method was immunoSEQ multiplex PCR. The table shows about 1.1 million clones, with approximately 80% occurring only once. The sequencing sample was made of memory CD4+ T cells from PBMCs. Subset indicated: CD45RA-negative fraction. The receptors shown here come from a man younger than 30 in good health. Some clones in this sample may be carry-over from other donors' samples.

The V and J genes are TRBV10-3 and TRBJ1-5, with D perhaps TRBD1 (5 bases). V lost 5 bases and J lost 4, with 12 bases in between. The CDR3 spans 14 residues. Germline V gene data show CDR1 as ENHRY and CDR2 as SYGVKD. CDR3 residues: CAISQGDRNQPQHF. CDR3 bases: TGTGCCATCAGTCAGGGAGACCGGAATCAGCCCCAGCATTTT.

This clone has a handful of counts. This chain uses TRBV5-1 with TRBJ2-2, with 9 positions matching TRBD1. Germline CDR1 reads SGHRS; CDR2 reads YFSETQ. This CDR3 has 15 residues. The V segment lost 3 bases and the J segment 5 bases; nucleotides outside the gene matches: 5. CDR3 in amino acids: CASSSGQGKTGELFF. CDR3 DNA sequence: TGCGCCAGCAGCTCGGGACAGGGAAAGACCGGGGAGCTGTTTTTT.

This clone was seen a single time. One end of the junction fails to match germline, which may point to a read error. V usage is TRBV18 and J usage is TRBJ1-1, with 9 bases identical to TRBD1. CDR3 length: 15 amino acids. Germline values: CDR1 KGHSH, CDR2 LQKENI. CDR3 sequence (DNA): TGTGCCGGCTCAGCGAGAACAGGGGGCGTCACTGAAGCTTTCTTT. Translating gives CAGSARTGGVTEAFF. Using reference TRBV18 and TRBJ1-1 for the parts outside the CDR3, the full variable domain is NAGVMQNPRHLVRRRGQEARLRCSPMKGHSHVYWYRQLPEEGLKFMVYLQKENIIDESGMPKERFSAEFPKEGPSILRIQQVVRGDSAAYFCAGSARTGGVTEAFFGQGTRLTVV.

The chain links TRBV28 to TRBJ1-2; TRBD1 is a possible D gene (5 bases). The ends were cut back, 3 bases at V and 5 bases at J, with 19 bases in the middle. Germline V lookup: CDR1 MDHEN, CDR2 SYDVKM. This CDR3 spans 16 amino acids. For the CDR3, the DNA is TGTGCCAGCAGTTTTCAAACGTCTGGGGGTCGGTATGGCTACACCTTC. It encodes CASSFQTSGGRYGYTF.

The CDR3 loop is CASSSTAGYEQYF. In DNA form, the CDR3 reads TGTGCCAGTAGCTCGACAGCAGGCTACGAGCAGTACTTC. J is TRBJ2-7 and V is TRBV19; perhaps TRBD1 as D (5 bases). Germline assignment: CDR1 LNHDA and CDR2 SQIVND (reference sequence). The V and J ends lost 6 bases and 3 bases respectively, with 12 bases between them. The CDR3 length is 13 residues.

The chain has TRBV7-9 and TRBJ1-2; no reliable D call. This CDR3 has 14 amino acids. Germline V gene lookup returns CDR1 SEHNR and CDR2 FQNEAQ (reference sequence). Deletions cut 2 bases from V and 0 bases from J, with 7 bases between. Written as DNA, the CDR3 is TGTGCCAGCAGCTTACAGCCAGCTAACTATGGCTACACCTTC. Translation: CASSLQPANYGYTF.

Regarding this clone: This may come from a read error, since a much larger clone is one base off. The same CDR3 is also encoded by other DNA sequences in this sample. This sequence joins TRBV5-5 and TRBJ2-7; D not resolved. The CDR3 runs to 13 residues. Germline V gives CDR1 SGHKS, CDR2 YYEKEE (reference sequence). The V end was cut by 0 bases, the J end by 2 bases, with 6 bases between. This CDR3 is CASSLDSPYEQYF. The CDR3 region has the DNA TGTGCCAGCAGCTTGGACAGCCCCTACGAGCAGTACTTC.

In this sample, this clone turned up a few times. Other DNA sequences in the same sample also yield this CDR3. The V and J genes are TRBV9 and TRBJ1-4; D may be TRBD1 (5 bases). The V gene's germline CDR1 is SGDLS and CDR2 YYNGEE. The CDR3 extends over 15 amino acids. The V gene lost 0 bases and the J gene lost 4 bases, with 10 bases spanning the gap. This CDR3 is CASSVGQGLNEKLFF. CDR3 sequence (DNA): TGTGCCAGCAGCGTAGGCCAGGGCCTTAATGAAAAACTGTTTTTT.

This chain links TRBV7-9 with TRBJ2-7; D could derive from TRBD1 or TRBD2 (7 bases each). Germline CDR1 reads SEHNR; CDR2 reads FQNEAQ (reference sequence). Trimming stripped 2 bases from V and 4 bases from J, with 18 bases between. The CDR3 is made up of 16 amino acids. CDR3 region: CASSLKGGQGVYEQYF. For the CDR3, the DNA is TGTGCCAGCAGCTTAAAGGGAGGGCAGGGGGTGTACGAGCAGTACTTC.

V is TRBV6-6 and J is TRBJ1-4, with D uncertain. This CDR3 spans 14 amino acids. The V gene's germline CDR1 is MNHNY and CDR2 SVGAGI (reference sequence). The V and J ends lost 5 bases and 5 bases respectively, with 12 bases between them. CDR3 DNA sequence: TGTGCCAGCAGTGACTGGAGGGCGAATGAAAAACTGTTTTTT. Protein: CASSDWRANEKLFF.

V usage is TRBV18 and J usage is TRBJ2-1; D remains ambiguous. Deletions cut 2 bases from V and 5 bases from J, with 7 bases between. The CDR3 contains 13 residues. Germline loops: CDR1 KGHSH, CDR2 LQKENI. The CDR3 DNA reads TGTGCCAGCTCACCAATCGCGGACAATGAGCAGTTCTTC. It yields the protein CASSPIADNEQFF.

The gene calls are TRBV29-1 and TRBJ2-4; no clear D gene. Germline CDR1 reads SQVTM; CDR2 reads ANQGSEA. The CDR3 is 12 amino acids. Trimming removed 7 bases at V and 7 bases at J, with 14 bases between. CDR3: CSAGGGNNIQYF. The CDR3 region has the DNA TGCAGCGCAGGCGGTGGTAATAACATTCAGTACTTC.

The CDR3 DNA sequence: TGTGCCAGCAGTTACGGCAGACCCACCGGGGAGCTGTTTTTT. Amino acids: CASSYGRPTGELFF. The V call is TRBV6-5, the J call TRBJ2-2; D is uncertain. CDR1 and CDR2 from the germline V gene are MNHEY and SVGAGI. With 2 bases removed from V and 4 bases from J, the gap between germline ends came to 8 bases. The CDR3 spans 14 residues.

The V call is TRBV28, the J call TRBJ2-2; 7 positions agree with TRBD1. The CDR3 totals 13 residues. Per the germline V gene, CDR1 is MDHEN and CDR2 is SYDVKM. The CDR3 nucleotides are TGTACAACAGGGGCCCCGAACACCGGGGAGCTGTTTTTT. Protein sequence: CTTGAPNTGELFF.

The V and J genes are TRBV7-2 and TRBJ2-5, with D unresolved. Germline CDR1 SGHTA, CDR2 FQGNSA. V dropped 4 bases and J dropped 5 bases, with 11 bases sitting between them. The length of the CDR3 is 13 residues. CDR3 DNA: TGTGCCAGCAGCTCAAGACTCCGGGAGACCCAGTACTTC. Its protein is CASSSRLRETQYF.

This sequence joins TRBV11-3 and TRBJ2-7, with TRBD2 matching 7 bases. Germline CDR1 reads SGHNT; CDR2 reads YENEEA. V shed 5 bases and J 3 bases; nucleotides not matched to a gene: 7. This CDR3 is 14 amino acids long. The CDR3 protein is CASSPGTNIYEQYF. The CDR3 DNA follows: TGTGCCAGCAGCCCCGGGACTAATATCTACGAGCAGTACTTC. The variable domain in full, with the rest retrieved from reference TRBV11-3 and TRBJ2-7, is EAGVVQSPRYKIIEKKQPVAFWCNPISGHNTLYWYLQNLGQGPELLIRYENEEAVDDSQLPKDRFSAERLKGVDSTLKIQPAELGDSAVYLCASSPGTNIYEQYFGPGTRLTVT.

The V call is TRBV6-6, the J call TRBJ2-7; 8 nucleotides agree with TRBD2. This CDR3 has 16 residues. V lost 2 bases and J lost 5; bases outside the gene matches: 11. Germline loops: CDR1 MNHNY, CDR2 SVGAGI (reference sequence). The CDR3 nucleotides read TGTGCCAGCAGTTACAACCAAGCGGGAGTTGCCCACGAGCAGTACTTC. Protein sequence: CASSYNQAGVAHEQYF.

This clone was counted many times. The genes are TRBV6-6 and TRBJ2-1, with D unclear. Germline V gene sequence: CDR1 MNHNY, CDR2 SVGAGI (reference sequence). V was clipped by 2 bases and J by 0 bases, with 8 bases between them. The CDR3 has 15 residues. The CDR3 region has the DNA TGTGCCAGCAGTTACCTTTCGAGCTCCTACAATGAGCAGTTCTTC. Encoded protein: CASSYLSSSYNEQFF.

This sequence joins TRBV5-1 and TRBJ2-7; D perhaps matches TRBD2 (5 bases). The germline V and J ends were trimmed by 0 bases and 3 bases, with 7 bases remaining between them. Germline V CDR1 and CDR2: SGHRS, YFSETQ. There are 13 residues in the CDR3. The CDR3 here is CASSLGRFYEQYF. CDR3 nucleotides: TGCGCCAGCAGCTTGGGGAGGTTCTACGAGCAGTACTTC.

The rearrangement uses TRBV27 and TRBJ2-5; D might be TRBD2 (6 bases). The CDR3 covers 17 residues. The V end lost 4 bases, the J end lost 5 bases, and 23 bases lay between the germline ends. CDR1 is MNHEY, CDR2 SMNVEV, per germline (reference sequence). The CDR3: CASSYTNPGRGTETQYF. The CDR3 coding sequence is TGTGCCAGCAGTTACACTAATCCGGGACGGGGGACGGAGACCCAGTACTTC.

In its sample, this clone was seen many times. The V gene is TRBV15, the J gene TRBJ2-5; 9 bases fit TRBD1. Germline assignment: CDR1 LNHNV and CDR2 YYDKDF (reference sequence). V lost 9 bases to trimming and J lost 3 bases; unmatched junction nucleotides: 11. This CDR3 region has 15 residues. CDR3: CATREGTGPKETQYF. As DNA, the CDR3 is TGTGCCACGCGCGAGGGGACAGGGCCCAAAGAGACCCAGTACTTC.

This clone was seen once. In DNA, the CDR3 is TGTGCCAGCAGTCCACCGAGCAGGGCCTTGCCCGGGGGAGCTTTCTTT. The encoded protein is CASSPPSRALPGGAFF. The chain is built from TRBV28 and TRBJ1-1; D might be TRBD1 (5 bases). Trimming shortened V by 5 bases and J by 10 bases, and 26 bases separated the two germline ends. The CDR3 runs 16 residues. Germline V CDR1 and CDR2: MDHEN, SYDVKM.

The V and J genes are TRBV28 and TRBJ2-7; the D is unclear. V lost 10 bases, J lost 4 bases, and 14 bases lay in between. The length of the CDR3 is 12 residues. Germline V CDR1 and CDR2: MDHEN, SYDVKM. The CDR3: CATQGPIYEQYF. DNA of the CDR3: TGTGCCACACAAGGGCCCATATACGAGCAGTACTTC.